The 4 T cell receptor beta chains below all came from one sample that was sequenced in a study of blood T cell repertoires in COVID-19. Sequencing used immunoSEQ multiplex PCR; TCRdb keeps in-frame clones, though not all of them. The sample shows under 300,000 clones, roughly 89% of them seen only once. Material: peripheral blood. The source of these receptors is a man aged 25 to 45 who had recovered from COVID-19.

This chain uses TRBV6-5 with TRBJ1-6; 7 positions match TRBD1. This CDR3 has 14 residues. The trim removed 6 bases at V and 7 bases at J, leaving 6 bases unmatched. Germline assignment: CDR1 MNHEY and CDR2 SVGAGI. DNA for the CDR3: TGTGCCAGCAGATGGGACAGACCCAATTCACCCCTCCACTTT. Its protein is CASRWDRPNSPLHF.

This chain joins TRBV9 and TRBJ1-1; D uncertain. This CDR3 is built from 14 residues. Trimming shortened V by 4 bases and J by 4 bases, and 14 bases separated the two germline ends. Germline values: CDR1 SGDLS, CDR2 YYNGEE. DNA of the CDR3: TGTGCCAGCAGCTCCAGGAGGGCCGGCACTGAAGCTTTCTTT. This gives the protein CASSSRRAGTEAFF.

The chain carries TRBV10-3 and TRBJ1-2; 7 nucleotides agree with TRBD1. The CDR3 runs 12 residues. V trimming: 6 bases; J trimming: 3 bases; junction bases outside the gene matches: 1. Germline CDR1 ENHRY, CDR2 SYGVKD. The CDR3 DNA reads as TGTGCCATCAGGCAGGGGGACTATGGCTACACCTTC. Encoded protein: CAIRQGDYGYTF.

The chain combines TRBV15 with TRBJ1-5; 8 nucleotides match TRBD1. This CDR3 comprises 15 residues. J gave up 3 bases and V 7 bases, and 8 bases lay outside the gene matches. Germline V CDR1 and CDR2: LNHNV, YYDKDF (reference sequence). The CDR3 here is CATTIRGPFNQPQHF. As DNA, the CDR3 is TGTGCCACCACCATCAGGGGGCCTTTCAATCAGCCCCAGCATTTT. The full variable domain, its missing parts supplied by reference TRBV15 and TRBJ1-5, is DAMVIQNPRYQVTQFGKPVTLSCSQTLNHNVMYWYQQKSSQAPKLLFHYYDKDFNNEADTPDNFQSRRPNTSFCFLDIRSPGLGDTAMYLCATTIRGPFNQPQHFGDGTRLSIL.